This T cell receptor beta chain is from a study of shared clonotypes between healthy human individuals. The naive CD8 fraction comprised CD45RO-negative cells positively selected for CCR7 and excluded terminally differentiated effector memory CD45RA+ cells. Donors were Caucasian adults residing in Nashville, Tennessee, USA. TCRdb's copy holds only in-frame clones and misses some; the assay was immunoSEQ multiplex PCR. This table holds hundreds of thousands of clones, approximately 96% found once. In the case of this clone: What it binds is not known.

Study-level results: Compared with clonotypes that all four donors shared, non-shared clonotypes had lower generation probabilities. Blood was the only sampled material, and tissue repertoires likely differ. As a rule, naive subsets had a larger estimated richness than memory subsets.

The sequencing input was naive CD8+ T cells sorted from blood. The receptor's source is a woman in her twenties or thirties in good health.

CDR3 DNA sequence: TGTGCCTGGGTAGGTCCGGGGGCAAGGGATACGCAGTATTTT. It codes for CAWVGPGARDTQYF. The gene calls are TRBV30 and TRBJ2-3; either TRBD1 or TRBD2 may supply D (6 bases each). The CDR3 extends over 14 amino acids. V was pared by 5 bases and J by 6 bases, with 18 bases between. Germline lookup yields CDR1 GTSNPN and CDR2 SVGIG (reference sequence).